Listed here are 30 T cell receptor beta chains from one sample, sequenced in a study of CXCR3-negative and CXCR3-positive naive CD8 T cells. Overall study results and limits: TRB CDR3 hydrophobicity was greater in CXCR3-positive naive cells than in CXCR3-negative naive cells.

Preparation of TRB cDNA libraries relied on 5' RACE carrying UMI labels. TCRdb re-called the 5' RACE reads; every CDR3 protein appears as one record, without DNA. The sample includes tens of thousands of distinct CDR3 sequences. These TCRs' antigens remain unknown. The material sequenced was naive CXCR3+ CD8+ T cells from blood. Specified subset: CD45RO-CCR7+CD27+CD95- naive CD8+ T cells expressing CXCR3 (TNR3+). The receptors come from a human donor in good health. Some clones in this sample may be carry-over from other donors' samples.

V and J are TRBV27 and TRBJ2-7; TCRdb names TRBD2, which stays unverified in the absence of DNA. The CDR3 spans 14 residues. CDR1 is MNHEY and CDR2 is SMNVEV in the germline V gene (reference sequence). The CDR3 sequence: CASSSGTSRYEQYF.

This chain joins TRBV7-3 and TRBJ1-2; the D call of TRBD1 rests on TCRdb alone, since no DNA is present to check it. The CDR3 totals 15 residues. Germline values: CDR1 SGHTA, CDR2 FQGTGA. CDR3 in amino acids: CASSLSGGLNYGYTF.

CDR3 region: CASSLIAGTDTQYF. The rearrangement links TRBV28 to TRBJ2-3; the TCRdb D gene call, TRBD1, has no DNA to confirm it. The germline CDR1 and CDR2 sequences are MDHEN and SYDVKM. There are 14 residues in the CDR3.

V gene TRBV29-1 combines with J gene TRBJ2-7; the D gene TCRdb calls, TRBD1, cannot be checked with no DNA. Germline-derived CDR1 and CDR2 are SQVTM and ANQGSEA. CDR3 length equals 13 residues. The CDR3 is CSVEGGTDYEQYF.

The chain uses TRBV24-1 and TRBJ2-7. Germline V gene lookup returns CDR1 KGHDR and CDR2 SFDVKD. This CDR3 contains 11 residues. CDR3: CATSDVYEQYF.

The chain uses TRBV28 and TRBJ1-1; as DNA is missing, the TRBD1 call by TCRdb cannot be tested. Looked up from germline, CDR1 is MDHEN and CDR2 is SYDVKM. The CDR3 is made up of 15 amino acids. CDR3 in amino acids: CASSRTGVWNTEAFF.

The chain has TRBV15 and TRBJ2-5; the TCRdb D gene call, TRBD2, has no DNA to confirm it. The CDR3 consists of 15 residues. Germline V gene sequence: CDR1 LNHNV, CDR2 YYDKDF (reference sequence). CDR3 region: CATSTLAGEEETQYF.

The chain couples TRBV4-1 to TRBJ1-4; no DNA is available, so the TRBD1 call from TCRdb remains unchecked. Per the germline V gene, CDR1 is MGHRA and CDR2 is YSYEKL. This CDR3 contains 15 residues. The CDR3 reads CASSQDRVANEKLFF.

The chain employs TRBV4-3 and TRBJ2-5; TCRdb calls TRBD1, which cannot be checked without DNA. The CDR3 contains 15 residues. Germline CDR1 and CDR2: LGHNA and YSLEER. CDR3 in amino acids: CASSQDPWGRETQYF.

The genes are TRBV6-2 or TRBV6-3 and TRBJ2-7; TCRdb indicates TRBD2, and absent DNA this call remains unverified. CDR1 is MNHEY, CDR2 SVGEGT, per germline. The CDR3 sequence is 15 residues long. The CDR3: CASSYTGLPPYEQYF.

The gene calls are TRBV28 and TRBJ2-2; TCRdb picks TRBD1, but there is no DNA to check that call. The CDR3 runs to 18 residues. The germline gives CDR1 MDHEN, CDR2 SYDVKM. The CDR3 spells CASSFPYSDTLGTGELFF.

The chain uses TRBV7-9 and TRBJ1-4; the TRBD1 assignment by TCRdb is unverifiable without DNA. Germline CDR1 is SEHNR and CDR2 is FQNEAQ (reference sequence). The CDR3 is 14 residues long. CDR3 amino acids: CASSSPQGDEKLFF.

The chain couples TRBV5-4 to TRBJ2-7. Germline V gives CDR1 SGHNT, CDR2 YYREEE (reference sequence). The CDR3 totals 12 residues. The CDR3 sequence: CASSLGSQEQYF. The whole variable domain, remainder taken from reference TRBV5-4 and TRBJ2-7, is ETGVTQSPTHLIKTRGQQVTLRCSSQSGHNTVSWYQQALGQGPQFIFQYYREEENGRGNFPPRFSGLQFPNYSSELNVNALELDDSALYLCASSLGSQEQYFGPGTRLTVT.

This chain uses TRBV5-1 with TRBJ1-2; TCRdb outputs TRBD1, but without DNA this stays unchecked. This CDR3 spans 14 amino acids. Germline CDR1 and CDR2: SGHRS and YFSETQ. Here the CDR3 reads CASSLDIDMGGYTF.

The genes are TRBV2 and TRBJ2-1. The germline V gene has CDR1 SNHLY and CDR2 FYNNEI. This CDR3 is built from 12 residues. CDR3 residues: CASSERGNEQFF.

The chain combines TRBV19 with TRBJ2-2; TCRdb calls TRBD2, which cannot be checked without DNA. Germline-derived CDR1 and CDR2 are LNHDA and SQIVND (reference sequence). This CDR3 contains 16 residues. This CDR3 reads CASSPGTSGNTGELFF.

The rearrangement links TRBV28 to TRBJ1-5; no DNA is available, so the TRBD1 call from TCRdb remains unchecked. Per germline, CDR1 MDHEN and CDR2 SYDVKM. The CDR3 has 15 residues. The CDR3 here is CASSSRTGGFQPQHF.

The CDR3 spells CSASHRGQDTEAFF. V and J are TRBV29-1 and TRBJ1-1; TCRdb designates TRBD1, a call that cannot be tested without DNA. The CDR3 covers 14 residues. The germline gives CDR1 SQVTM, CDR2 ANQGSEA.

The rearrangement uses TRBV28 and TRBJ2-7; the TCRdb D gene call, TRBD1, has no DNA to confirm it. The V gene's germline CDR1 is MDHEN and CDR2 SYDVKM. This CDR3 comprises 11 residues. CDR3 in amino acids: CASSLGQGRYF.

The chain links TRBV4-2 to TRBJ2-2; TCRdb indicates TRBD2, and absent DNA this call remains unverified. The CDR3 loop spans 17 amino acids. Germline loops: CDR1 LGHNA, CDR2 YNFKEQ. CDR3 loop: CASSLEGSGRNTGELFF.

The chain couples TRBV5-1 to TRBJ1-6; with no DNA, the TCRdb D assignment of TRBD1 cannot be verified. This CDR3 region has 16 residues. In germline, CDR1 is SGHRS, CDR2 YFSETQ. CDR3 sequence reads: CASSPDRGRSNSPLHF.

This rearrangement joins TRBV2 to TRBJ2-3. Looked up from germline, CDR1 is SNHLY and CDR2 is FYNNEI. The CDR3 consists of 12 residues. The CDR3 region is CASSDLPDTQYF.

The chain joins TRBV6-1 to TRBJ2-4; TCRdb gives TRBD1 as the D gene, but with no DNA this cannot be confirmed. The CDR3 is made up of 17 amino acids. The germline gives CDR1 MNHNS, CDR2 SASEGT. CDR3 residues: CASSEVKTGGAKNIQYF.

CDR3 in amino acids: CASSPPGHTYSYNEQFF. V is TRBV7-6 and J is TRBJ2-1; no DNA is available, so the TRBD1 call from TCRdb remains unchecked. The CDR3 length is 17 residues. Germline CDR1 and CDR2: SGHVS and FNYEAQ. Variable domain in full (rest from reference TRBV7-6 and TRBJ2-1): GAGVSQSPRYKVTKRGQDVALRCDPISGHVSLYWYRQALGQGPEFLTYFNYEAQQDKSGLPNDRFSAERPEGSISTLTIQRTEQRDSAMYRCASSPPGHTYSYNEQFFGPGTRLTVL.

The rearrangement joins TRBV4-3 to TRBJ2-5. CDR1 is LGHNA, CDR2 YSLEER, per germline. The CDR3 is made up of 15 amino acids. CDR3 sequence reads: CASSQGASLGETQYF.

V is TRBV28 and J is TRBJ1-5; TCRdb's assignment of TRBD1 cannot be checked, as there is no DNA. This CDR3 has 16 amino acids. Germline V gene sequence: CDR1 MDHEN, CDR2 SYDVKM. CDR3: CASSKQRGWINQPQHF.

The J gene is TRBJ2-2, the V gene TRBV6-2 or TRBV6-3. Germline lookup yields CDR1 MNHEY and CDR2 SVGEGT. This CDR3 is 15 amino acids long. The CDR3: CASSYVLDSTGELFF.

The CDR3 sequence: CASRYLGDSVHNEQFF. The chain employs TRBV28 and TRBJ2-1; as DNA is missing, the TRBD2 call by TCRdb cannot be tested. This CDR3 is built from 16 residues. The germline gives CDR1 MDHEN, CDR2 SYDVKM.

The rearrangement links TRBV12-3 or TRBV12-4 to TRBJ1-5; the TRBD1 assignment by TCRdb is unverifiable without DNA. The CDR3 runs 11 residues. The CDR3 here is CASSLQGPQHF.

The J gene is TRBJ2-7, the V gene TRBV10-1; TCRdb calls TRBD1, which cannot be checked without DNA. There are 14 residues in the CDR3. The germline V gene has CDR1 WNHNN and CDR2 SYGVQD (reference sequence). This CDR3 reads CASSVVRGPDEQYF.